This T cell receptor beta chain was obtained from a study of blood T cell repertoires in COVID-19. The method was immunoSEQ multiplex PCR; TCRdb's version includes in-frame clones alone and lacks a portion of them. The repertoire holds fewer than 400,000 clones, with 85% to 90% as singletons. Source material: peripheral blood. The receptor was isolated from a human donor in a cohort sampled during active COVID-19.

CDR3 DNA: TGTGCCAGCAGTTTAAGGGGACTAGCGGGAGTCGGCGAGCAGTACTTC. As protein: CASSLRGLAGVGEQYF. The chain links TRBV27 to TRBJ2-7, with 14 nucleotides matching TRBD2. CDR1 MNHEY and CDR2 SMNVEV come from the germline V gene (reference sequence). The CDR3 loop spans 16 amino acids. The V and J ends lost 2 bases and 6 bases, in that order; junction bases with no gene match: 6.